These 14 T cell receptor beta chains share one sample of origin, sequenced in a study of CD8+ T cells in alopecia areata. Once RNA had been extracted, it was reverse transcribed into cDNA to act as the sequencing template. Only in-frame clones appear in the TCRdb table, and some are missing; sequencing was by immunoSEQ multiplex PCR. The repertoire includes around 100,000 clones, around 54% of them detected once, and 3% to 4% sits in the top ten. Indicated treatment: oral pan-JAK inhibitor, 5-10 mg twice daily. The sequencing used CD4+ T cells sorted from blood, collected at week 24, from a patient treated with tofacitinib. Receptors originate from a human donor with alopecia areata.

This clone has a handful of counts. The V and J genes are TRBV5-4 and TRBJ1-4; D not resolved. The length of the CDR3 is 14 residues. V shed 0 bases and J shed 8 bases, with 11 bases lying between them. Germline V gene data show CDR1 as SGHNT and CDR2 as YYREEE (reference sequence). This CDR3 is CASSLAQSEEKLFF. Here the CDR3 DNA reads TGTGCCAGCAGCTTGGCCCAGTCTGAAGAAAAACTGTTTTTT.

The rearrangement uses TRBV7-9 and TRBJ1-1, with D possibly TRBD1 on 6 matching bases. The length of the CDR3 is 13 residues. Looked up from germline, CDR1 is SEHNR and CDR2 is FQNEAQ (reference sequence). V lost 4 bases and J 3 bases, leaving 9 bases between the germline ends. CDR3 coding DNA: TGTGCCAGCAGCTGGTCAGGGGACACTGAAGCTTTCTTT. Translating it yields CASSWSGDTEAFF. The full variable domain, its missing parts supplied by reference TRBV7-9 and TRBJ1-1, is DTGVSQNPRHKITKRGQNVTFRCDPISEHNRLYWYRQTLGQGPEFLTYFQNEAQLEKSRLLSDRFSAERPKGSFSTLEIQRTEQGDSAMYLCASSWSGDTEAFFGQGTRLTVV.

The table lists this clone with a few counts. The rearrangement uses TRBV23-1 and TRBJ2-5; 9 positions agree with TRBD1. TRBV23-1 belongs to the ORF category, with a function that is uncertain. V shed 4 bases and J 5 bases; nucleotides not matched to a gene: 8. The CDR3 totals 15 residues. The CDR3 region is CASSRPGQGRETQYF. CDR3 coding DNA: TGCGCCAGCAGTCGACCCGGACAGGGGAGGGAGACCCAGTACTTC.

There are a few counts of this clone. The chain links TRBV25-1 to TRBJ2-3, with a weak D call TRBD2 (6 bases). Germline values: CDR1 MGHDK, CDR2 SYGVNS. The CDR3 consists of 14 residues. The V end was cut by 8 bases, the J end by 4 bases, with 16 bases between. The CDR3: CASQTGGGADTQYF. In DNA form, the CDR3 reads TGTGCCAGCCAAACAGGAGGAGGGGCAGATACGCAGTATTTT.

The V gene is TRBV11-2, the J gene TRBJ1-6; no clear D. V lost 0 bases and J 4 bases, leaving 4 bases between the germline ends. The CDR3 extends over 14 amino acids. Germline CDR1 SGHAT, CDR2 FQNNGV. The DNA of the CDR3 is TGTGCCAGCAGCTTAGAACAGTATAATTCACCCCTCCACTTT. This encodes CASSLEQYNSPLHF.

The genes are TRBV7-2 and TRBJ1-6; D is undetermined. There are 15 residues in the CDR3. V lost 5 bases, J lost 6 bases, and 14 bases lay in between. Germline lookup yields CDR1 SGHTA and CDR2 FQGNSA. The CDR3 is CASSRRAESNSPLHF. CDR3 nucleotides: TGTGCCAGCAGCCGGCGAGCGGAGTCTAATTCACCCCTCCACTTT.

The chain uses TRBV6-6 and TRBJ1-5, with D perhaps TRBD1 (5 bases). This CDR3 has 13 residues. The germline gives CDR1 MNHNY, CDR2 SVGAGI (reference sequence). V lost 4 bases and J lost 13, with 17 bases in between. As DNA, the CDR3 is TGTGCCAGCAGTTGGCATTTAAGTCAGGGTCAGCATTTT. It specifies CASSWHLSQGQHF.

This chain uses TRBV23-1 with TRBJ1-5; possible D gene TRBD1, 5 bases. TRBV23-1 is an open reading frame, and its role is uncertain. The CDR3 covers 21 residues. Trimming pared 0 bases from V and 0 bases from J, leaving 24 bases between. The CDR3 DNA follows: TGCGCCAGCAGTCAATCGGTACTTAGAGGGGAGGAAGGTCATAGCAATCAGCCCCAGCATTTT. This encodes CASSQSVLRGEEGHSNQPQHF.

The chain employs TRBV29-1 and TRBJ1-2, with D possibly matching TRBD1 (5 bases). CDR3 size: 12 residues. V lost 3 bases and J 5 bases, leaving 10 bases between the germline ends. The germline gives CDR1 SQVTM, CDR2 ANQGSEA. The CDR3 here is CSVDGARYGYTF. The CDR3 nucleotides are TGCAGCGTTGACGGGGCTAGGTATGGCTACACCTTC. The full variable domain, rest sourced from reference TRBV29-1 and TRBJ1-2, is SAVISQKPSRDICQRGTSLTIQCQVDSQVTMMFWYRQQPGQSLTLIATANQGSEATYESGFVIDKFPISRPNLTFSTLTVSNMSPEDSSIYLCSVDGARYGYTFGSGTRLTVV.

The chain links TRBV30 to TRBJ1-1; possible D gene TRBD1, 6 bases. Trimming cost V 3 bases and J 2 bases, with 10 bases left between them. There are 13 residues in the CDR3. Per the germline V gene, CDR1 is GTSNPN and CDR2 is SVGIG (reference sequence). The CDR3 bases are TGTGCCTGGAGCCCGGGGGCTAACACTGAAGCTTTCTTT. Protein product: CAWSPGANTEAFF.

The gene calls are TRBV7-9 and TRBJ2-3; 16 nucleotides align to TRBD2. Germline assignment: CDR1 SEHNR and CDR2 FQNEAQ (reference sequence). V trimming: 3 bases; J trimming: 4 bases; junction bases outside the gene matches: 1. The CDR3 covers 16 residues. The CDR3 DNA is TGTGCCAGCAGCTTCGGGACTAGCGGGGGGGCAGATACGCAGTATTTT. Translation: CASSFGTSGGADTQYF.

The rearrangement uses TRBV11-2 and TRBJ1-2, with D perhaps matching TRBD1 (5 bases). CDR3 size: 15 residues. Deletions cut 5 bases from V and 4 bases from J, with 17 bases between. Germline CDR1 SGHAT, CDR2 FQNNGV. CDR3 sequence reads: CASSSLRGKAYGYTF. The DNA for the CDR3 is TGTGCCAGCAGCAGCCTCCGGGGGAAGGCCTATGGCTACACCTTC.

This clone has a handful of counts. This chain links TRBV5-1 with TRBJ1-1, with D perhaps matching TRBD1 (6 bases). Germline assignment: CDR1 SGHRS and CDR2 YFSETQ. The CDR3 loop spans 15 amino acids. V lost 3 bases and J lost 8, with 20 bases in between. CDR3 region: CASSSDLGQKSEAFF. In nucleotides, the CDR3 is TGCGCCAGCAGCTCTGACCTCGGACAGAAATCCGAAGCTTTCTTT.

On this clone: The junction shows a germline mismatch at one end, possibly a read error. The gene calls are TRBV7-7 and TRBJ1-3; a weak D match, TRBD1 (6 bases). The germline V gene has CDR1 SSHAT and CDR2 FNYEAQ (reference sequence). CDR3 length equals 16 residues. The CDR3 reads CASSLGGPFSGNTIYF. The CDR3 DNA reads TGTGCTAGCAGCTTAGGGGGACCATTCTCTGGAAACACCATATATTTT.